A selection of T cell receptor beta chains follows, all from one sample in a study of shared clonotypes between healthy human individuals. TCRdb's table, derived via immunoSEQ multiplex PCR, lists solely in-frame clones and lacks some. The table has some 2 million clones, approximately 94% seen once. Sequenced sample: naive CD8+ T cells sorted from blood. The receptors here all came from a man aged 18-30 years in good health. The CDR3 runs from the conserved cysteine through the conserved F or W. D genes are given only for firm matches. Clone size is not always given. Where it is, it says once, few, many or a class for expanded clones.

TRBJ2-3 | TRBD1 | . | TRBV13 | TGTGCCAGCAGCAACCGGGACAGGGGGCTTACGCAGTATTTT | CASSNRDRGLTQYF
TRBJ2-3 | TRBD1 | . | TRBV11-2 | TGTGCCAGCAGCTTTTGGACAGGGGGCCCGGATACGCAGTATTTT | CASSFWTGGPDTQYF
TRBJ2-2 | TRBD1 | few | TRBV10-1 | TGCGCCAGCAGTTCGACAGGGGGCACCGGGGAGCTGTTTTTT | CASSSTGGTGELFF
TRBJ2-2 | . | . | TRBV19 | TGTGCCAGTAGTATAGTTCGCGGCCGTAACACCGGGGAGCTGTTTTTT | CASSIVRGRNTGELFF
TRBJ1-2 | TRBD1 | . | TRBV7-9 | TGTGCCAGCAGCTTAATGGGACAGCCTAACTATGGCTACACCTTC | CASSLMGQPNYGYTF
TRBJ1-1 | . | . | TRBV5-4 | TGTGCCACGCTATGGGGGCTTAACACTGAAGCTTTCTTT | CATLWGLNTEAFF
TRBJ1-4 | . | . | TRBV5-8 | TGTGCCAGCAGCTTGGGACAGAGTAATGAAAAACTGTTTTTT | CASSLGQSNEKLFF
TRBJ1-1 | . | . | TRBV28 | TGTGCCAGCAGTTTAGACTCCGCTGAAGCTTTCTTT | CASSLDSAEAFF
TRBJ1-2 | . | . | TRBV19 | TGTGCCAGTAGTTCGATAGGTGGCTACACCTTC | CASSSIGGYTF
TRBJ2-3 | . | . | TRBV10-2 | TGCGCCAGCAGTCGTGTGACTACCAGCACAGATACGCAGTATTTT | CASSRVTTSTDTQYF
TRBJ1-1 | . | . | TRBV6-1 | TGTGCCAGCAGGGAAGGGTCGAACACTGAAGCTTTCTTT | CASREGSNTEAFF
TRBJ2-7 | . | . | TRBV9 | TGTGCCAGCAGCCCTCGGGACTCGGCCTACGAGCAGTACTTC | CASSPRDSAYEQYF
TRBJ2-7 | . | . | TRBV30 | TGTGCCTGGAGAGCGGACAGCCCATCCTACGAGCAGTACTTC | CAWRADSPSYEQYF
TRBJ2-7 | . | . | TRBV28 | TGTGCCAGCAGCCTGGAGGGGAGCTCCTACGAGCAGTACTTC | CASSLEGSSYEQYF
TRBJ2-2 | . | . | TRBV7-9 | TGTGCCAGCAGCGCAGGGGTTGTCTATGAGGCCGGGGAGCTGTTTTTT | CASSAGVVYEAGELFF
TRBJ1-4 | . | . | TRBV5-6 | TGTGCCAGCAGCTTGGAGGCAGAAGCTAATGAAAAACTGTTTTTT | CASSLEAEANEKLFF
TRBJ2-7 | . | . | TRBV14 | TGTGCCAGCAGCCAAGGGCCACCCTACGAGCAGTACTTC | CASSQGPPYEQYF
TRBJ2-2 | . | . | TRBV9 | TGTGCCAGCAGCGAGGATAGCGTCGGGGAGCTGTTTTTT | CASSEDSVGELFF
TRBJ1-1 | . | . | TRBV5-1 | TGCGCCAGCAGCTTGGATCAGGGTGCGGACACTGAAGCTTTCTTT | CASSLDQGADTEAFF
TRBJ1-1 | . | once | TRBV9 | TGTGCCAGCAGCGTAGTGGCAGGAGCATACAACACTGAAGCTTTCTTT | CASSVVAGAYNTEAFF
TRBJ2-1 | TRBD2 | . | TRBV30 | TGTGCCTGCGAGAGCGGGGGGGCCTGGGAGCAGTTCTTC | CACESGGAWEQFF
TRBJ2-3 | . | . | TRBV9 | TGTGCCAGCAGCCCTGGGACTCTCAGCACAGATACGCAGTATTTT | CASSPGTLSTDTQYF
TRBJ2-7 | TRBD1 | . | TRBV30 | TGTGCCTGGAGTAGGACAGGGAGCTCCTACGAGCAGTACTTC | CAWSRTGSSYEQYF
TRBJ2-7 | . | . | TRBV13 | TGTGCCAGCAGCTTAGCGGGAGTGCCCTACGAGCAGTACTTC | CASSLAGVPYEQYF
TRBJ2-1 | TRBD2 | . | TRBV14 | TGTGCCAGCAGCTCGGGGGGAGTTTGGAATGAGCAGTTCTTC | CASSSGGVWNEQFF
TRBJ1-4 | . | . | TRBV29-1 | TGCAGCGTCGACATGGATGAAAAACTGTTTTTT | CSVDMDEKLFF
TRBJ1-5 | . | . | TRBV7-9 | TGTGCCAGCAGCCGAGGCGTAAATCAGCCCCAGCATTTT | CASSRGVNQPQHF
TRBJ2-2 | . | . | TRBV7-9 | TGTGCCAGCAGCTTAGCGCTTGGGGAGACCGGGGAGCTGTTTTTT | CASSLALGETGELFF
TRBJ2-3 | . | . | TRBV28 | TGTGCCAGCAGTTTACCAGGGGCCCACACAGATACGCAGTATTTT | CASSLPGAHTDTQYF
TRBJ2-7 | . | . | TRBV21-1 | TGTGCCAGCAGCAAATGGACAGCTTCCTACGAGCAGTACTTC | CASSKWTASYEQYF
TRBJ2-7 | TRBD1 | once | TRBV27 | TGTGCCAGCAGTTGGGGGACAGGTTTCGACGAGCAGTACTTC | CASSWGTGFDEQYF
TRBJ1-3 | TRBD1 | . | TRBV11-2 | TGTGCCAGCAGCTTAGGCCCCGGGACAGGGTACGGAAACACCATATATTTT | CASSLGPGTGYGNTIYF
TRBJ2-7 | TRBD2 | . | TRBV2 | TGTGCCAGCAGTTGGACTAGCGGGGAGTACGAGCAGTACTTC | CASSWTSGEYEQYF
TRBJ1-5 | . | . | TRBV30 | TGTGCCTGGAGCGGAACAGGATGGGGCAATCAGCCCCAGCATTTT | CAWSGTGWGNQPQHF
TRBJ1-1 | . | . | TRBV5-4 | TGTGCCAGCAGTCCGGGACGGATGAACACTGAAGCTTTCTTT | CASSPGRMNTEAFF
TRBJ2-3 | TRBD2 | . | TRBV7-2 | TGTGCCAGCAGCTCGAGGACTAGCTCCACAGATACGCAGTATTTT | CASSSRTSSTDTQYF
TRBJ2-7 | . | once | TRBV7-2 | TGTGCCAGCAGCTTATGGAGGGACTCCTACGAGCAGTACTTC | CASSLWRDSYEQYF
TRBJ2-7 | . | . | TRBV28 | TGTGCCAGCAGTTTTATCTCCCCATCTAGCGAGCAGTACTTC | CASSFISPSSEQYF
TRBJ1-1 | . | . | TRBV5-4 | TGTGCCAGCAGCTTGGGAGCCGAAGCTTTCTTT | CASSLGAEAFF
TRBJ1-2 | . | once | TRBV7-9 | TGTGCCAGCAGCTATCTCCAGGTTTTAAACTATGGCTACACCTTC | CASSYLQVLNYGYTF
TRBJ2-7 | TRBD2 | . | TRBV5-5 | TGTGCCAGCAGCTTGGGCGGGGGGAACGTCTACGAGCAGTACTTC | CASSLGGGNVYEQYF
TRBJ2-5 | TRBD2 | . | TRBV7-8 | TGTGCCAGCAGCTTACCCGTTGGAGACCCCGGGACTAATTTTGAGGAGACCCAGTACTTC | CASSLPVGDPGTNFEETQYF